The 28 T cell receptor beta chains reported below all come from one sample, sequenced in a study of shared clonotypes between healthy human individuals. Naive CD8 cells, CD45RO-negative and positively selected for CCR7, excluded terminally differentiated effector memory CD45RA+ cells. Profiled with immunoSEQ multiplex PCR; TCRdb holds only in-frame clones, not every one. The table shows about 2.2 million clones, with approximately 94% occurring only once. Material for sequencing was naive CD8+ T cells from PBMCs. The origin of the receptors is a man in his late teens or twenties in good health. Some clones in this sample may be carry-over from other donors' samples.

V is TRBV4-1 and J is TRBJ2-7, with 8 bases identical to TRBD1. This CDR3 comprises 15 residues. Germline CDR1 and CDR2: MGHRA and YSYEKL. With 2 bases clipped from V and 6 bases from J, the junction kept 9 bases outside the gene matches. Here the CDR3 DNA reads TGCGCCAGCAGCCAATATCAGACAGGGGCTGGCGAGCAGTACTTC. Protein product: CASSQYQTGAGEQYF.

The rearrangement uses TRBV2 and TRBJ2-2; D is perhaps TRBD2 (6 bases). The CDR3 is made up of 14 amino acids. Trimming shortened V by 7 bases and J by 2 bases, and 11 bases separated the two germline ends. Germline V gene lookup returns CDR1 SNHLY and CDR2 FYNNEI. Here the CDR3 reads CASIGGINTGELFF. CDR3 DNA: TGTGCCAGCATTGGGGGGATTAACACCGGGGAGCTGTTTTTT.

This clone was recorded only once. The chain recombines TRBV29-1 with TRBJ1-4; weak D call: TRBD1 (5 bases). This CDR3 contains 12 residues. The germline V gene encodes CDR1 SQVTM and CDR2 ANQGSEA. With 3 bases removed from V and 11 bases from J, the gap between germline ends came to 13 bases. CDR3 loop: CSVDSMGDKLFF. In DNA form, the CDR3 reads TGCAGCGTTGACTCTATGGGGGATAAACTGTTTTTT.

To note about this clone: This sample includes further DNA sequences coding for the same CDR3. The rearrangement joins TRBV7-9 to TRBJ2-1; D is ambiguous. Germline lookup yields CDR1 SEHNR and CDR2 FQNEAQ (reference sequence). This CDR3 spans 14 amino acids. V dropped 4 bases and J dropped 4 bases, with 11 bases sitting between them. CDR3 protein: CASSSSPPYNEQFF. CDR3 coding DNA: TGTGCCAGCAGCTCGTCACCGCCGTACAATGAGCAGTTCTTC.

In nucleotides, the CDR3 is TGTGCCAGCAGCTCCATCGGGGACAGGGGTTCCTACGAGCAGTACTTC. Its protein is CASSSIGDRGSYEQYF. The rearrangement joins TRBV13 to TRBJ2-5, with 10 nucleotides matching TRBD1. The assigned J gene may be wrong: the sequence end matches TRBJ2-7 better. The germline CDR1 and CDR2 sequences are PRHDT and FYEKMQ (reference sequence). The CDR3 runs 16 residues.

The chain combines TRBV7-9 with TRBJ2-5; D remains unclear. V was shortened by 4 bases and J by 4 bases, with 16 bases between the two germline ends. The CDR3 sequence is 15 residues long. Germline V CDR1 and CDR2: SEHNR, FQNEAQ (reference sequence). CDR3 bases: TGTGCCAGCAGCTCGTCTAGGAGTAAGGGAGAGACCCAGTACTTC. It yields the protein CASSSSRSKGETQYF. The full variable domain, its missing parts supplied by reference TRBV7-9 and TRBJ2-5, is DTGVSQNPRHKITKRGQNVTFRCDPISEHNRLYWYRQTLGQGPEFLTYFQNEAQLEKSRLLSDRFSAERPKGSFSTLEIQRTEQGDSAMYLCASSSSRSKGETQYFGPGTRLLVL.

This clone was seen a single time. J is TRBJ2-1 and V is TRBV10-2; 13 positions agree with TRBD2. Germline V gene lookup returns CDR1 WSHSY and CDR2 SAAADI. After removal of 4 bases from V and 2 bases from J, the junction contained 2 bases not matched to a gene. CDR3 length: 16 amino acids. This chain's CDR3 is CASSGGLAGTYNEQFF. CDR3 sequence (DNA): TGCGCCAGCAGTGGGGGACTAGCGGGAACCTACAATGAGCAGTTCTTC.

The CDR3 region is CASLQTGAKSSYNEQFF. The CDR3 region has the DNA TGTGCCAGCCTACAAACAGGGGCCAAGAGCTCCTACAATGAGCAGTTCTTC. The chain is built from TRBV27 and TRBJ2-1; 7 positions match TRBD1. V shed 8 bases and J 0 bases; nucleotides not matched to a gene: 13. Germline V gene sequence: CDR1 MNHEY, CDR2 SMNVEV (reference sequence). This CDR3 is built from 17 residues.

This sequence joins TRBV29-1 and TRBJ2-1, with a weak D call TRBD2 (5 bases). V was pared by 6 bases and J by 5 bases, with 23 bases between. The V gene's germline CDR1 is SQVTM and CDR2 ANQGSEA. CDR3 length: 16 residues. CDR3: CSVSGRLPRWNNEQFF. CDR3 in DNA: TGCAGCGTGAGCGGACGGCTCCCCCGGTGGAACAATGAGCAGTTCTTC.

The gene calls are TRBV27 and TRBJ2-7; weak D call: TRBD2 (7 bases). V was pared by 2 bases and J by 6 bases, with 11 bases between. This CDR3 is 13 amino acids long. CDR1 MNHEY and CDR2 SMNVEV come from the germline V gene (reference sequence). DNA of the CDR3: TGTGCCAGCAGTTTAGGGGGGGCCAGCGAGCAGTACTTC. As protein: CASSLGGASEQYF.

The chain employs TRBV4-1 and TRBJ2-7; D is ambiguous. Germline-derived CDR1 and CDR2 are MGHRA and YSYEKL. The ends were cut back, 0 bases at V and 6 bases at J, with 9 bases in the middle. This CDR3 has 13 amino acids. CDR3 protein: CASSQEMGLEQYF. DNA of the CDR3: TGCGCCAGCAGCCAAGAAATGGGCCTCGAGCAGTACTTC.

This clone was seen more than once but under ten times. This chain uses TRBV11-1 with TRBJ2-5; 7 nucleotides agree with TRBD1. Germline V gene sequence: CDR1 SGHAT, CDR2 FQDESV (reference sequence). J lost 5 bases, V lost 4 bases, and 7 bases had no gene match. The CDR3 consists of 14 residues. The CDR3 region is CASSYSGGGETQYF. The DNA for the CDR3 is TGTGCCAGCAGCTATTCAGGGGGTGGGGAGACCCAGTACTTC.

The rearrangement joins TRBV9 to TRBJ2-7, with 9 bases fitting TRBD1. Germline V gene data show CDR1 as SGDLS and CDR2 as YYNGEE. This CDR3 spans 14 amino acids. The ends lost 4 bases at V and 3 bases at J; junction bases unmatched: 5. As DNA, the CDR3 is TGTGCCAGCAGCCTCGGACAGGGGATCTACGAGCAGTACTTC. It codes for CASSLGQGIYEQYF.

The J gene is TRBJ2-1, the V gene TRBV27; a weak D match, TRBD2 (6 bases). Trimming removed 0 bases from V and 1 base from J, with 10 bases in between. The CDR3 covers 16 residues. The germline V gene encodes CDR1 MNHEY and CDR2 SMNVEV (reference sequence). The CDR3 nucleotides read TGTGCCAGCAGTTTATCGTTGCGGGATTCCTACAATGAGCAGTTCTTC. Its protein is CASSLSLRDSYNEQFF.

A note on this clone: In this CDR3 the conserved last residue, phenylalanine or tryptophan, is missing, so a read error is likely. The DNA is left out, because the CDR3 cannot be placed on it with certainty; the CDR3 is given as TCRdb lists it. The chain joins TRBV27 to TRBJ2-3; whether TRBD2, the table's D call, matches the DNA was not checked. The CDR3 comprises 8 residues, both ends counted. Per germline, CDR1 MNHEY and CDR2 SMNVEV (reference sequence). CDR3 protein: CASRALRL.

V gene TRBV9 combines with J gene TRBJ2-1, with 7 bases lining up with TRBD2. The CDR3 totals 15 residues. Germline loops: CDR1 SGDLS, CDR2 YYNGEE. With 3 bases clipped from V and 8 bases from J, the junction kept 11 bases outside the gene matches. The CDR3, as DNA: TGTGCCAGCAGCGCGAGTGGCGGGAGCCTCCATGAGCAGTTCTTC. Its protein product is CASSASGGSLHEQFF.

The J gene is TRBJ1-2, the V gene TRBV28, with a tentative D call TRBD1 (5 bases). Germline lookup yields CDR1 MDHEN and CDR2 SYDVKM. CDR3 size: 15 residues. With 6 bases removed from V and 5 bases from J, the gap between germline ends came to 19 bases. The CDR3 region is CASRPTMGLIYGYTF. In DNA form, the CDR3 reads TGTGCCAGCAGGCCGACCATGGGACTGATATATGGCTACACCTTC.

This sequence joins TRBV5-1 and TRBJ2-1; the D is unclear. This CDR3 has 11 amino acids. The V gene lost 5 bases and the J gene lost 9 bases, with 9 bases spanning the gap. Germline CDR1 and CDR2: SGHRS and YFSETQ. In DNA, the CDR3 is TGCGCCAGCAGAGGTGGGCTTGAGCAGTTCTTC. This translates into CASRGGLEQFF.

A word on this clone: The identical CDR3 is also encoded by other nucleotide sequences in the sample. The gene calls are TRBV9 and TRBJ1-2; D is possibly TRBD1 (5 bases). Trimming pared 3 bases from V and 5 bases from J, leaving 8 bases between. Germline V CDR1 and CDR2: SGDLS, YYNGEE. The CDR3 sequence is 12 residues long. The CDR3 DNA is TGTGCCAGCAGCGGCACAGGTTATGGCTACACCTTC. It is translated as CASSGTGYGYTF.

The chain recombines TRBV7-3 with TRBJ2-1; the D gene is possibly TRBD1 (6 bases). Germline V gene sequence: CDR1 SGHTA, CDR2 FQGTGA. Trimming shortened V by 3 bases and J by 7 bases, and 16 bases separated the two germline ends. This CDR3 is 15 amino acids long. DNA for the CDR3: TGTGCCAGCAGCTTTCGCCAGGGGACGCAAAATGAGCAGTTCTTC. This gives the protein CASSFRQGTQNEQFF. The whole variable domain, filled in from reference TRBV7-3 and TRBJ2-1, reads GAGVSQTPSNKVTEKGKYVELRCDPISGHTALYWYRQSLGQGPEFLIYFQGTGAADDSGLPNDRFFAVRPEGSVSTLKIQRTERGDSAVYLCASSFRQGTQNEQFFGPGTRLTVL.

The V and J genes are TRBV10-3 and TRBJ2-7, with 11 bases aligning to TRBD1. Germline values: CDR1 ENHRY, CDR2 SYGVKD. The CDR3 has 14 residues. With V trimmed by 4 bases and J by 2 bases, 1 base remained unmatched. CDR3 in amino acids: CAISVGQGAYEQYF. CDR3 bases: TGTGCCATCAGTGTGGGACAGGGGGCCTACGAGCAGTACTTC.

The chain recombines TRBV9 with TRBJ2-7; the D call may be TRBD1 or TRBD2 (6 bases each). V was pared by 3 bases and J by 0 bases, with 10 bases between. This CDR3 has 14 amino acids. Germline V gene lookup returns CDR1 SGDLS and CDR2 YYNGEE. As DNA, the CDR3 is TGTGCCAGCAGCGGGGGGGCGGACTCCTACGAGCAGTACTTC. Translated: CASSGGADSYEQYF.

As to this clone: This same CDR3 is encoded by further DNA sequences in the sample. This rearrangement joins TRBV7-9 to TRBJ1-5, with D tentatively TRBD1 (6 bases). Trimming cost V 3 bases and J 5 bases, with 8 bases left between them. Germline V CDR1 and CDR2: SEHNR, FQNEAQ (reference sequence). This CDR3 spans 13 amino acids. CDR3: CASSLAGDQPQHF. CDR3 bases: TGTGCCAGCAGCTTGGCAGGGGATCAGCCCCAGCATTTT.

This chain joins TRBV6-1 and TRBJ2-7; a possible D gene is TRBD1 (5 bases). The V gene lost 3 bases and the J gene lost 3 bases, with 9 bases spanning the gap. Germline V lookup: CDR1 MNHNS, CDR2 SASEGT. The CDR3 is made up of 13 amino acids. In DNA, the CDR3 is TGTGCCAGCAGTGAGCTAGGGGACTACGAGCAGTACTTC. Its translation: CASSELGDYEQYF.

This chain links TRBV4-1 with TRBJ1-5, with a possible D match to TRBD1 (5 bases). V was cut by 4 bases and J by 0 bases, with 10 bases left in between. This CDR3 region has 15 residues. Germline V gene data show CDR1 as MGHRA and CDR2 as YSYEKL. CDR3 amino acids: CASSPGHRSNQPQHF. The CDR3 region has the DNA TGCGCCAGCAGCCCCGGACATCGTAGCAATCAGCCCCAGCATTTT.

This chain links TRBV2 with TRBJ2-5; 11 positions match TRBD1. The V and J ends lost 0 bases and 13 bases, in that order; junction bases with no gene match: 10. Germline CDR1 is SNHLY and CDR2 is FYNNEI. The CDR3 has 15 amino acids. The CDR3 region is CASSEASDRGLTLYF. CDR3 bases: TGTGCCAGCAGTGAAGCCTCGGACAGGGGGCTGACTTTGTACTTC.

Written as DNA, the CDR3 is TGCGCCAGCAGCCAGGAACCCCGGACAGGGGGGTTCTATGGCTACACCTTC. It translates to CASSQEPRTGGFYGYTF. The chain uses TRBV4-1 and TRBJ1-2; 10 positions match TRBD1. The germline CDR1 and CDR2 sequences are MGHRA and YSYEKL. Germline trimming cut 3 bases from V and 4 bases from J; bases unmatched to any gene: 11. This CDR3 contains 17 residues.

The chain carries TRBV15 and TRBJ2-7; weak D call: TRBD2 (6 bases). Trimming cost V 0 bases and J 3 bases, with 12 bases left between them. Germline V lookup: CDR1 LNHNV, CDR2 YYDKDF (reference sequence). The CDR3 consists of 15 residues. The CDR3 region has the DNA TGTGCCACCAGCAGAGATTTTTCCGGGAGCTACGAGCAGTACTTC. Its translation is CATSRDFSGSYEQYF.